The 2 T cell receptor beta chains in this list originate from one sample, sequenced in a study of human T cells and chemical hapten exposure. TCRdb ran MiXCR on the RACE reads and lists one entry per CDR3 protein. This table has about 98,000 distinct CDR3 sequences, roughly 10% appearing once. The time point: pre-sensitization, week 0. Indicated treatment: therapeutic diphenylcyclopropenone sensitization with weekly scalp DPC. The starting material was whole blood, obtained in connection with sensitization to the hapten diphenylcyclopropenone (DPC). The source is a woman aged 60-75 years with alopecia areata. Some clones in this sample may be carry-over from other donors' samples.

The rearrangement uses TRBV7-2 and TRBJ2-5; TRBD2 matches at 7 bases. The J segment lost 3 bases and the V segment lost 4 bases, leaving 11 bases of the junction unmatched. Germline V gives CDR1 SGHTA, CDR2 FQGNSA. The CDR3 contains 16 residues. The CDR3 nucleotides are TGTGCCAGCAGCTCGGCAGAATTTGCGGGGGAAGAGACCCAGTACTTC. Protein sequence: CASSSAEFAGEETQYF. The entire variable domain, with the rest obtained from reference TRBV7-2 and TRBJ2-5, is as follows: GAGVSQSPSNKVTEKGKDVELRCDPISGHTALYWYRQSLGQGLEFLIYFQGNSAPDKSGLPSDRFSAERTGGSVSTLTIQRTQQEDSAVYLCASSSAEFAGEETQYFGPGTRLLVL.

This clonotype was counted at least ten times. DNA of the CDR3: TGTGCCAGCAGCTGGGGAGGGACAGGGACCTACGAGCAGTACTTC. It translates to CASSWGGTGTYEQYF. The gene calls are TRBV11-2 and TRBJ2-7; 9 nucleotides align to TRBD1. Losses at the gene ends were 4 bases for V and 2 bases for J; bases not matched to a gene: 6. The CDR3 totals 15 residues. Germline V gene lookup returns CDR1 SGHAT and CDR2 FQNNGV. Combining the CDR3 with reference TRBV11-2 and TRBJ2-7 gives the whole variable domain EAGVAQSPRYKIIEKRQSVAFWCNPISGHATLYWYQQILGQGPKLLIQFQNNGVVDDSQLPKDRFSAERLKGVDSTLKIQPAKLEDSAVYLCASSWGGTGTYEQYFGPGTRLTVT.